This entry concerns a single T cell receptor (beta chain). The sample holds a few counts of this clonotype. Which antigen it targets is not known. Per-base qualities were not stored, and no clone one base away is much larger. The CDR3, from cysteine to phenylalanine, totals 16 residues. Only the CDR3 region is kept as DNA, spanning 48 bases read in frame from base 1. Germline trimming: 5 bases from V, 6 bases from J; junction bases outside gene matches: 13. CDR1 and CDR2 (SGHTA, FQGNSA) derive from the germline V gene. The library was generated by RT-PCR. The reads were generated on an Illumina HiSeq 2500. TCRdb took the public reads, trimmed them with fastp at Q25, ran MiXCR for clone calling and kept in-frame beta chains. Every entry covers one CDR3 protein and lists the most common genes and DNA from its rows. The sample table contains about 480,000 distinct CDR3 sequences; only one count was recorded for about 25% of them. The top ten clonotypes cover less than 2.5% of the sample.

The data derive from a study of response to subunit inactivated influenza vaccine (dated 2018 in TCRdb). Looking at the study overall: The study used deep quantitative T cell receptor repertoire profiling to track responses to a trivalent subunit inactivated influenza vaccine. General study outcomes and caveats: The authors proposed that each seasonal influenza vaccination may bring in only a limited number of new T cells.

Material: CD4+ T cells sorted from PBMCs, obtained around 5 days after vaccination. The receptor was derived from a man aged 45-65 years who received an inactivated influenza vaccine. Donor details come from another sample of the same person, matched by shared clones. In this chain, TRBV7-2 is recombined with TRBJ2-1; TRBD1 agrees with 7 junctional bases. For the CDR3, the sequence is CASSTYRGRVVNEQFF. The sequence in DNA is TGTGCCAGCAGCACATACAGGGGTCGTGTTGTCAATGAGCAGTTCTTC.